These T cell receptor delta chains were read from a single sample in a study of Vδ1+ human thymocytes. TCRdb re-identified clones in the multiplex PCR reads via CATT. This table holds under 30,000 delta-chain clones, around 7.4% found once. Sequencing used Vdelta1+ gamma-delta thymocytes from the thymus. The receptors stem from a girl under three years old who had congenital heart surgery. CDR3s include the opening cysteine and the closing phenylalanine or tryptophan. The order of the fields is D gene, CDR3 length, V gene, clone size, J gene, CDR3 protein, CDR3 DNA. A D gene is named only where the DNA matches it firmly. Size tells how often a clone was seen (once, few, many) or the class of an expanded clone, and some rows leave it out.

>.|15|TRDV1|few|TRDJ1
CALGEGLRCTDKLIF
TGTGCTCTTGGGGAGGGGCTCCGATGTACCGATAAACTCATCTTT
>.|21|TRDV1|.|TRDJ1
CALGVHSYGSLGDLYTDKLIF
TGTGCTCTTGGGGTACATTCCTACGGGTCGTTGGGGGACCTGTACACCGATAAACTCATCTTT
>TRDD3|17|TRDV1|few|TRDJ1
CALGKRSLNLWGMGLIF
TGTGCTCTTGGGAAAAGGAGTCTAAACCTCTGGGGGATGGGTCTCATCTTT
>.|11|TRDV2|few|TRDJ1
CARTQGDKLIF
TGTGCCCGTACCCAGGGCGATAAACTCATCTTT
>.|13|TRDV1|.|TRDJ1
CALGALRSDKLIF
TGTGCTCTTGGGGCCCTACGTTCCGATAAACTCATCTTT
>TRDD2|23|TRDV1|few|TRDJ1
CALGELGGVPTYYKGTDADKLIF
TGTGCTCTTGGGGAACTAGGGGGGGTTCCTACCTATTATAAGGGGACTGATGCCGATAAACTCATCTTT
>TRDD3|21|TRDV1|.|TRDJ1
CALGDSPGGYARDPRTDKLIF
TGTGCTCTTGGGGACAGTCCTGGGGGATATGCGAGAGACCCGCGGACCGATAAACTCATCTTT
>.|15|TRDV1|.|TRDJ1
CALGVNGYQVDKLIF
TGTGCTCTTGGGGTCAACGGATACCAGGTCGATAAACTCATCTTT
>TRDD3|21|TRDV1|few|TRDJ1
CALTPLSLPQTYWGGTDKLIF
TGTGCTCTTACACCCCTCTCCTTGCCTCAAACGTACTGGGGTGGTACCGATAAACTCATCTTT
>TRDD3|18|TRDV1|few|TRDJ1
CALGQTPGTDRLGGSLIF
TGTGCTCTTGGACAAACCCCCGGTACAGATCGGCTGGGGGGATCACTCATCTTT
>.|17|TRDV1|.|TRDJ1
CALGESYWEGYTDKLIF
TGTGCTCTTGGGGAATCCTACTGGGAGGGGTACACCGATAAACTCATCTTT
>TRDD3|20|TRDV1|few|TRDJ1
CALGEPNLSDWGIDTDKLIF
TGTGCTCTTGGGGAACCGAATCTATCGGACTGGGGGATTGATACCGATAAGCTCATCTTT
>.|18|TRDV1|.|TRDJ1
CALGELAALLWYTDKLIF
TGTGCTCTTGGGGAATTGGCTGCGCTACTCTGGTACACCGATAAACTCATCTTT
>.|15|TRDV1|.|TRDJ1
CALGERLGGTDKLIF
TGTGCTCTTGGGGAACGTCTCGGGGGAACCGATAAACTCATCTTT
>TRDD2|18|TRDV1|.|TRDJ1
CALGGPSYESWGGGELIF
TGTGCTCTTGGGGGTCCTTCCTACGAAAGCTGGGGAGGGGGGGAACTCATCTTT
>TRDD3|19|TRDV1|few|TRDJ1
CALGDFSYTGDTGTDKLIF
TGTGCTCTTGGGGACTTTTCCTATACGGGGGATACGGGGACCGATAAACTCATCTTT
>.|19|TRDV1|few|TRDJ1
CALGNPRFKGVTTSDKLIF
TGTGCTCTTGGGAACCCTAGGTTTAAGGGGGTTACTACATCCGATAAACTCATCTTT